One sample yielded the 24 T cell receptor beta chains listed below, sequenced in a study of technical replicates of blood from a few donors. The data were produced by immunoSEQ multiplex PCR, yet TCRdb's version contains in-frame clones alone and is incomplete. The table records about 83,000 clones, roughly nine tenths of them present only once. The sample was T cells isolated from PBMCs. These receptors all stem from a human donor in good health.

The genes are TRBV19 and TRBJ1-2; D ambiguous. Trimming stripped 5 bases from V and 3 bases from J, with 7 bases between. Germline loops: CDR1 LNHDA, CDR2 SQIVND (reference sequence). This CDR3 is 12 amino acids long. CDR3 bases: TGTGCCAGTAGTCATCGAGACTATGGCTACACCTTC. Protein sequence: CASSHRDYGYTF. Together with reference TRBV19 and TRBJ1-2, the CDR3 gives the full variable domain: DGGITQSPKYLFRKEGQNVTLSCEQNLNHDAMYWYRQDPGQGLRLIYYSQIVNDFQKGDIAEGYSVSREKKESFPLTVTSAQKNPTAFYLCASSHRDYGYTFGSGTRLTVV.

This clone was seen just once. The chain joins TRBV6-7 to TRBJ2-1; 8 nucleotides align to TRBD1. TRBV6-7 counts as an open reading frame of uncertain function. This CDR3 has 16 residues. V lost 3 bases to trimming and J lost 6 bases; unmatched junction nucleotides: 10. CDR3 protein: CASSYSDRVLCNEQFF. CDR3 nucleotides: TGTGCCAGCAGTTATTCGGACAGGGTCTTATGCAATGAGCAGTTCTTC.

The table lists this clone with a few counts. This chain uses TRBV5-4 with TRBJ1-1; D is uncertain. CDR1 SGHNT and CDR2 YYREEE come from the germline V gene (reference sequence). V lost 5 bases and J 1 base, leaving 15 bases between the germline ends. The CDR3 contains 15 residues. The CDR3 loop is CASRSGGRRNTEAFF. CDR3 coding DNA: TGTGCCAGCAGATCGGGTGGTCGTAGGAACACTGAAGCTTTCTTT.

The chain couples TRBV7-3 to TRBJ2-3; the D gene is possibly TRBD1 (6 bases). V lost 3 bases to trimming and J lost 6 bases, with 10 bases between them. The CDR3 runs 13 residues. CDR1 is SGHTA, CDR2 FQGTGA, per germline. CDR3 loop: CASSFGQSDTQYF. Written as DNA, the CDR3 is TGTGCCAGCAGCTTTGGACAGTCCGATACGCAGTATTTT.

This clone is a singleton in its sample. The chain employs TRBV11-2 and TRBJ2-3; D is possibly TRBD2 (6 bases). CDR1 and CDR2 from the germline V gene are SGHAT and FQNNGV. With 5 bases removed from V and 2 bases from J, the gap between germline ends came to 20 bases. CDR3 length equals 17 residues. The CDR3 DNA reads TGTGCCAGCAGCCTCCCAAGACTAGAATTCACCACAGATACGCAGTATTTT. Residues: CASSLPRLEFTTDTQYF.

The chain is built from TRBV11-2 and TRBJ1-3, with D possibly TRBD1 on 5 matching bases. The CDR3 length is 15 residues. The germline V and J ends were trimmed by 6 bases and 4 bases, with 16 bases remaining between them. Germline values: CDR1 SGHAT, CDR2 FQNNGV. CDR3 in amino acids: CASRTTRNRGNTIYF. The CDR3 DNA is TGTGCCAGCAGAACTACCCGGAACAGGGGAAACACCATATATTTT.

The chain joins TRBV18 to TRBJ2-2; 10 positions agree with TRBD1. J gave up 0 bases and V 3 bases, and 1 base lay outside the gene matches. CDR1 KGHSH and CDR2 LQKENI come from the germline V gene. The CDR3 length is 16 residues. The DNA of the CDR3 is TGTGCCAGCTCACCGACAGGGGGCTCGAACACCGGGGAGCTGTTTTTT. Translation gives CASSPTGGSNTGELFF. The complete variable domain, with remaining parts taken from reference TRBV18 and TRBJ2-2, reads NAGVMQNPRHLVRRRGQEARLRCSPMKGHSHVYWYRQLPEEGLKFMVYLQKENIIDESGMPKERFSAEFPKEGPSILRIQQVVRGDSAAYFCASSPTGGSNTGELFFGEGSRLTVL.

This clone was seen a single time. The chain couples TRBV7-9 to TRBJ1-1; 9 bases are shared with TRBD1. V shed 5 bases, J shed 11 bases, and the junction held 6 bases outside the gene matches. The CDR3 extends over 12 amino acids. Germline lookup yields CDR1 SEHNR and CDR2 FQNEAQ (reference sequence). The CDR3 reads CASSPGQGNAFF. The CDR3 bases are TGTGCCAGCAGCCCGGGACAGGGTAATGCTTTCTTT.

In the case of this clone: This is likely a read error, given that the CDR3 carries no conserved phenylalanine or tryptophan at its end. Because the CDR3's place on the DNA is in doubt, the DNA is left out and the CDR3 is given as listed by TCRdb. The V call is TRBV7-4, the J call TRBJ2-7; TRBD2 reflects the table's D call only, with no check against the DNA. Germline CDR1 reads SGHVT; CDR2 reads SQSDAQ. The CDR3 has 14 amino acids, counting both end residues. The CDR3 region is CASSLGVGLAGVNT.

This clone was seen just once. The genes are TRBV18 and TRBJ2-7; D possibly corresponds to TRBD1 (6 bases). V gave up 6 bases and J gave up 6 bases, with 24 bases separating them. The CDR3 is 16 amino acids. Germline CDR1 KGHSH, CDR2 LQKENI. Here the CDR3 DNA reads TGTGCCAGCTCCCAGGGAGTGAGCGGACAGCGAGGCGAGCAGTACTTC. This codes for CASSQGVSGQRGEQYF.

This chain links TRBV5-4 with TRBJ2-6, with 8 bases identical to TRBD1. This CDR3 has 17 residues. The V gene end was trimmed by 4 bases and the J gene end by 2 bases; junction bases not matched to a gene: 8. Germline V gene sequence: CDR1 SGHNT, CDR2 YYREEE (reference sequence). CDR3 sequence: CASSLYGQGTGANVLTF. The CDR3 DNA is TGTGCCAGCAGCCTCTACGGACAGGGTACTGGGGCCAACGTCCTGACTTTC.

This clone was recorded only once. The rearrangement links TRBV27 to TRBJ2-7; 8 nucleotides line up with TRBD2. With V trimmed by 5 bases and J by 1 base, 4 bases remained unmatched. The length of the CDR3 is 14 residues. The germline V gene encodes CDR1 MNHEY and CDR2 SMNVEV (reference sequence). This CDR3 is CASSRAGGSYEQYF. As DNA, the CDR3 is TGTGCCAGCAGTCGGGCGGGAGGTTCCTACGAGCAGTACTTC.

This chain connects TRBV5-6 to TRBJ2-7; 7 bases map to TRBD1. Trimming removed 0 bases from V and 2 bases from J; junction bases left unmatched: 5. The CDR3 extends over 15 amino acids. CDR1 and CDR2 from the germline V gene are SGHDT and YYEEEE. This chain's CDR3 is CASSLATGNPYEQYF. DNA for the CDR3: TGTGCCAGCAGCTTGGCGACAGGGAATCCCTACGAGCAGTACTTC.

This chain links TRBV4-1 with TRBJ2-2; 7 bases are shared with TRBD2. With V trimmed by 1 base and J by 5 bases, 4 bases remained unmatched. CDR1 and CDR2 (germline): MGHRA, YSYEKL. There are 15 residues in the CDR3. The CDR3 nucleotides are TGCGCCAGCAGCCAAGGCGGGAGCTATACCGGGGAGCTGTTTTTT. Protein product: CASSQGGSYTGELFF.

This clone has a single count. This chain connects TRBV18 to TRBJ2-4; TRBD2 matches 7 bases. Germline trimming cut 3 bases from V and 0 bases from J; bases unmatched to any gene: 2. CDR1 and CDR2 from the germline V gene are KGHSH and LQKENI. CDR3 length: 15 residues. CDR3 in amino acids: CASSPLAEAKNIQYF. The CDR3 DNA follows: TGTGCCAGCTCACCCCTAGCGGAAGCCAAAAACATTCAGTACTTC.

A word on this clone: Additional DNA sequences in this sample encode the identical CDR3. CDR3 amino acids: CASSLGLAETQYF. Written as DNA, the CDR3 is TGTGCCAGCAGCTTGGGACTTGCGGAGACCCAGTACTTC. V is TRBV7-9 and J is TRBJ2-5, with a tentative D call TRBD2 (6 bases). The germline V and J ends were trimmed by 3 bases and 5 bases, with 10 bases remaining between them. The CDR3 runs 13 residues. In germline, CDR1 is SEHNR, CDR2 FQNEAQ (reference sequence).

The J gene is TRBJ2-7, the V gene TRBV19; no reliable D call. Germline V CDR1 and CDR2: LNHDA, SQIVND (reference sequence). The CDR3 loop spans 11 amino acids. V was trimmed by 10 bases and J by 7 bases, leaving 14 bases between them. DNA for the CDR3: TGTGCCACTACGGCCTCAGGTGAGCAGTACTTC. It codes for CATTASGEQYF.

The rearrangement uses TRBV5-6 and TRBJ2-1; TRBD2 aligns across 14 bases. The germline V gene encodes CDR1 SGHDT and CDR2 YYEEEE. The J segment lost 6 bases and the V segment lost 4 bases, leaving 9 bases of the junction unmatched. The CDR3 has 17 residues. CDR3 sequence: CASSVDLGTSGSNEQFF. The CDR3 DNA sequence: TGTGCCAGCAGCGTGGACTTAGGGACTAGCGGGAGCAATGAGCAGTTCTTC.

CDR3 region: CASSLALAYGYTF. In nucleotides, the CDR3 is TGTGCCAGCAGCTTGGCGCTAGCCTATGGCTACACCTTC. The genes are TRBV5-6 and TRBJ1-2; D gene uncertain. Trimming shortened V by 0 bases and J by 4 bases, and 7 bases separated the two germline ends. Germline CDR1 SGHDT, CDR2 YYEEEE. The length of the CDR3 is 13 residues.

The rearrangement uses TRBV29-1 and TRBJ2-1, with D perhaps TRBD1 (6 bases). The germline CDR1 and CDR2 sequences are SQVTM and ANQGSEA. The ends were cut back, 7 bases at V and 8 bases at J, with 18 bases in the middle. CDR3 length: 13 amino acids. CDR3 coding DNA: TGCAGCGCTGCGTCTTGGTCAGGGGATGAGCAGTTCTTC. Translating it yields CSAASWSGDEQFF.

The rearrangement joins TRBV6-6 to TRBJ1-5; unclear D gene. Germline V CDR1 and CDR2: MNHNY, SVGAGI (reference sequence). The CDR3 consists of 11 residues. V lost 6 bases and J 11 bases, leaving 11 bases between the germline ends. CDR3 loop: CASSLPGSQHF. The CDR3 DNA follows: TGTGCCAGCAGCCTGCCGGGATCCCAGCATTTT.

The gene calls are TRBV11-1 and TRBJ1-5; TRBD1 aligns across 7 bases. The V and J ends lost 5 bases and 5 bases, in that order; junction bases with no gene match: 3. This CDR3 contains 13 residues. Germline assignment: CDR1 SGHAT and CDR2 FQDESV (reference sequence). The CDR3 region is CASSQGQYQPQHF. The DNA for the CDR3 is TGTGCCAGCAGCCAGGGACAGTATCAGCCCCAGCATTTT.

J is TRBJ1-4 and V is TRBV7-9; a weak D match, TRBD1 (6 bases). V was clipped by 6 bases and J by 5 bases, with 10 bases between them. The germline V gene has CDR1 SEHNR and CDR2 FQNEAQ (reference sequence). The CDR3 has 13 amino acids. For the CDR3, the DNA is TGTGCCAGCAGGGGGGCAGAGAATGAAAAACTGTTTTTT. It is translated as CASRGAENEKLFF.

In DNA, the CDR3 is TGTGCCAGCAGCCAGTCCCCCGTGTCCCCGGAGCAGTACTTC. It translates to CASSQSPVSPEQYF. V and J are TRBV14 and TRBJ2-7; no definite D call. This CDR3 contains 14 residues. V was clipped by 3 bases and J by 7 bases, with 16 bases between them. Germline assignment: CDR1 SGHDN and CDR2 FVKESK.